A selection of T cell receptor beta chains follows, all from one sample in a study of CD4 and CD8 cells across lung adenocarcinoma regions. TCRdb analysed the PCR reads with MiXCR anew, one entry per CDR3 protein. In the table there are fewer than 4,000 distinct CDR3 sequences, roughly 51% of which are singletons. The sample taken for sequencing was CD8+ T cells from the center of a lung tumor. Receptors were obtained from a male donor with lung adenocarcinoma. The CD4 and CD8 labels of this study may be unreliable. Both conserved end residues are part of each CDR3. D genes are given only for firm matches. Clone size is stated in some rows and not others, as once, few, many or a class when expanded.

TRBJ2-4,TRBV27,-,-,CASRLGGGDLEIQYF,TGTGCCAGCAGGTTAGGGGGCGGGGATCTCGAGATTCAGTACTTC
TRBJ2-3,TRBV6-1,TRBD1,medium-sized,CASSKNRGADTQYF,TGTGCCAGCAGTAAAAACAGGGGGGCAGATACGCAGTATTTT
TRBJ2-1,TRBV10-2,-,-,CASSEGTGYNEQFF,TGCGCCAGCAGTGAGGGGACCGGATACAATGAGCAGTTCTTC
TRBJ2-2,TRBV10-3,-,-,CAISQGTARTGELFF,TGTGCCATCAGTCAAGGGACTGCCAGGACTGGTGAGCTGTTTTTC
TRBJ2-1,TRBV6-1,-,medium-sized,CASRDSSREQFF,TGTGCCAGCAGAGACAGTTCCCGTGAGCAGTTCTTC
TRBJ2-5,TRBV6-5,-,once,CASSYSTQGGQETQYF,TGTGCCAGCAGTTACTCGACCCAGGGGGGACAAGAGACCCAGTACTTC
TRBJ2-3,TRBV27,-,medium-sized,CASSLTSTDTQYF,TGTGCCAGCAGCCTTACAAGCACAGATACGCAGTATTTT
TRBJ2-7,TRBV7-6,-,medium-sized,CASSPGDYEQYF,TGTGCCAGCAGCCCGGGCGACTACGAGCAGTACTTC
TRBJ2-7,TRBV11-2,TRBD2,few,CASSSPETSASYEQYF,TGTGCCAGCAGCTCCCCCGAGACTAGCGCGTCCTACGAGCAGTACTTC
TRBJ1-4,TRBV27,-,medium-sized,CASSLRDGRGEKLFF,TGTGCCAGCAGTCTTCGGGACGGCCGGGGGGAAAAACTGTTTTTT
TRBJ2-4,TRBV7-8,TRBD2,few,CASSSVRTSGSAAGIQYF,TGTGCCAGCAGCTCCGTTCGGACTAGCGGGAGCGCGGCGGGCATTCAGTACTTC
TRBJ2-1,TRBV10-2,-,-,CASSGQGWGGNEQFF,TGCGCCAGCAGCGGACAGGGCTGGGGGGGCAATGAGCAGTTCTTC
TRBJ2-1,TRBV4-1,-,-,CASSPLGAHPYYNEQFF,TGCGCCAGCAGCCCCCTCGGGGCCCACCCTTACTACAATGAGCAGTTCTTC